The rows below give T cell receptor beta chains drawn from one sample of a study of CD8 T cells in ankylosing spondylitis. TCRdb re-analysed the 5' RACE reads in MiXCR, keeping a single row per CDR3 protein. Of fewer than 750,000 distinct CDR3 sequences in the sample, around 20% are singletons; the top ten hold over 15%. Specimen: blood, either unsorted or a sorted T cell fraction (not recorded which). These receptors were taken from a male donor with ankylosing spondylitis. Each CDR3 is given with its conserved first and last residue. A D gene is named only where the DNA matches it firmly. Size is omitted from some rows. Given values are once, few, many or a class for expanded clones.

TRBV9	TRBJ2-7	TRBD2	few	TGTGCCAGCAGCGCGGGAGGCATAGGCGTACTCGAGCAGTACTTC	CASSAGGIGVLEQYF
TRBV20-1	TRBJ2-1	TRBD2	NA	TGCAGTGCTAGCCCTAGAAGACTAGCGGGGAAGAAATACAATGAGCAGTTCTTC	CSASPRRLAGKKYNEQFF
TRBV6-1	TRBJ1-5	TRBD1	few	TGTGCCAGCAACCCGACGAGACAGGGTAGCAATCAGCCCCAGCATTTT	CASNPTRQGSNQPQHF
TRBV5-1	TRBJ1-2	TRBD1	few	TGCGCCAGCAGCCAGGGACAGGGCCCCTATGGCTACACCTTC	CASSQGQGPYGYTF
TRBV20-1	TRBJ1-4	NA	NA	TGCAGTGCTAGAGATTTGACAGATGAAAAACTGTTTTTT	CSARDLTDEKLFF
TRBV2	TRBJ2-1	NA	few	TGTGCCAGCCAAATAGGGGGGGGATACAATGAGCAGTTCTTC	CASQIGGGYNEQFF
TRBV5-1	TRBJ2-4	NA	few	TGCGCCAGCAGCCCACGCCAAAATACAGGAGGGAACATTCAGTACTTC	CASSPRQNTGGNIQYF
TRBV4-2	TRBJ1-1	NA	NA	TGTGCCAGCAGCCAAGCTGCCGACTTTCAGGGGAACACTGAAGCTTTCTTT	CASSQAADFQGNTEAFF
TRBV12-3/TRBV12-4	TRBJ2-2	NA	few	TGTGCCAGAACTCCGTCCGGGGAGCTGTTTTTT	CARTPSGELFF
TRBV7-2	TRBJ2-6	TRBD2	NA	TGTGCCAGCAGCGGGGGGGTGACCGGGGCCAACGTCCTGACTTTC	CASSGGVTGANVLTF
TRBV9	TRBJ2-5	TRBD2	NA	TGTGCCAGCAGCGTAGAGGATGTCGGGGGGGCCTTAGGAGAGACCCAGTACTTC	CASSVEDVGGALGETQYF
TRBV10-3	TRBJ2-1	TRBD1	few	TGTGCCATCAGGGGGACAGGGGGGAATGAGCAGTTCTTC	CAIRGTGGNEQFF
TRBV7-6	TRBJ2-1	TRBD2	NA	TGTGCCAGCAGCTTCGGCGGACTAGCGGGAGTTCAGTTCTTC	CASSFGGLAGVQFF
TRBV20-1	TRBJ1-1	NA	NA	TGCAGTGCTAGCTCGGGGGGGTTTAGCACTGAAGCTTTCTTT	CSASSGGFSTEAFF
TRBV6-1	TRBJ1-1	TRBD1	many	TGTGCCAGCAGACACGCCAGGACAGGGGCAAACACTGAAGCTTTCTTT	CASRHARTGANTEAFF
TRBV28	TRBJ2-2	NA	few	TGTGCCAGCAGGGCGGAGGTACGCGCAGACGATTACACCGGGGAGCTGTTTTTT	CASRAEVRADDYTGELFF
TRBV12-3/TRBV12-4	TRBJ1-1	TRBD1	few	TGTGCCAGCAGTTTAGGCAGGGGGGGGAACACTGAAGCTTTCTTT	CASSLGRGGNTEAFF
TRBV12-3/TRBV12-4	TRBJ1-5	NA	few	TGTGCCAGCAGCTCCGGCAGGGGAGACAATCAGCCCCAGCATTTT	CASSSGRGDNQPQHF
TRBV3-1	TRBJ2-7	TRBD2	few	TGTGCCAGCAGTCTGGACGGGGGGGCCTACGAGCAGTACTTC	CASSLDGGAYEQYF
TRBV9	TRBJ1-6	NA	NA	TGTGCCAGCAGCTTTAGCGCCGGGGGCGATTCACCCCTCCACTTT	CASSFSAGGDSPLHF
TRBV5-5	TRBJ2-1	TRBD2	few	TGTGCCAGCAGCTTGGTCGCGGGAGTCAGCTACAATGAGCAGTTCTTC	CASSLVAGVSYNEQFF
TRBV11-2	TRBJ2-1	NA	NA	TGTGCCAGCAGCAGAGGACTAACGGCCGGTCCGCCTTCGGAGCAGTTCTTC	CASSRGLTAGPPSEQFF
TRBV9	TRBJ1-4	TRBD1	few	TGTGCCAGCAGCGCGGGACAGGTCGGAGAAAAACTGTTTTTT	CASSAGQVGEKLFF
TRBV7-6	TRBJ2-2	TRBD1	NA	TGTGCCAGCAGCTCATACCGGGACAGGGCGAACACCGGGGAGCTGTTTTTT	CASSSYRDRANTGELFF
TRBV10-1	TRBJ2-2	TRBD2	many	TGCGCCAGCAGTGCACACCCTGGCCTAGCGGAGAACACCGGGGAGCTGTTTTTT	CASSAHPGLAENTGELFF
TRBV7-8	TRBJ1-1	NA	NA	TGTGCCAGCAGCTCCGGGATGCGGGGCGTGGGCACTGAAGCTTTCTTT	CASSSGMRGVGTEAFF
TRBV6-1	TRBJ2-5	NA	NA	TGTGCCAGCAGGAAAGGCCCGAGACAAGAGACCCAGTACTTC	CASRKGPRQETQYF
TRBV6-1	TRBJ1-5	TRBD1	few	TGTGCCAGCAGTAGCTGGGACAGTGAAAATCAGCCCCAGCATTTT	CASSSWDSENQPQHF
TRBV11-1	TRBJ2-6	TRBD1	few	TGTGCCAGCAGCTTACTACAGGGGTTGGACTCTGGGGCCAACGTCCTGACTTTC	CASSLLQGLDSGANVLTF
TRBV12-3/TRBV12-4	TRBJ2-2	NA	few	TGTGCCAGCAGTCCACAGGTCCTGAACACCGGGGAGCTGTTTTTT	CASSPQVLNTGELFF
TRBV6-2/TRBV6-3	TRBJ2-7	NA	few	TGTGCCAGCAGTTCTGACGGGATGAGCTCCTACGAGCAGTACTTC	CASSSDGMSSYEQYF
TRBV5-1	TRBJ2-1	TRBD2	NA	TGCGCCAGCAGCTTGGCCCTACTAGCGGGGGCGAAAAGCTCCTACAATGAGCAGTTCTTC	CASSLALLAGAKSSYNEQFF
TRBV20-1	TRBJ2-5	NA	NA	TGCAGTGCTACTAGCCAAGAGACCCAGTACTTC	CSATSQETQYF
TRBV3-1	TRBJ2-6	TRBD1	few	TGTGCCAGCAGTCCAAATAAACAGGGGGGAACTGGGGCCAACGTCCTGACTTTC	CASSPNKQGGTGANVLTF
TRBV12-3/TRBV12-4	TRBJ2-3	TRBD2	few	TGTGCCAGCAGTCCCGGGACTAGCGAGTTGGATACGCAGTATTTT	CASSPGTSELDTQYF
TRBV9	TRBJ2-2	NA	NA	TGTGCCAGCAGCGTAGGGGAGACGGACACCGGGGAGCTGTTTTTT	CASSVGETDTGELFF
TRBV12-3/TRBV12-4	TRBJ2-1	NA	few	TGTGCCAGCAGTTTAGTTGGCGCGCCCTCCTACTCCTTAAGTTACAATGAGCAGTTCTTC	CASSLVGAPSYSLSYNEQFF
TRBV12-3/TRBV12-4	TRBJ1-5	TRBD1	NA	TGTGCCAGCAGTCCAGGGGACAGCCAGAATCAGCCCCAGCATTTT	CASSPGDSQNQPQHF
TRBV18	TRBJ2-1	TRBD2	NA	TGTGCCAGCTCTCTAATACTAGCGGGGGGGCCTTTGACCTACAATGAGCAGTTCTTC	CASSLILAGGPLTYNEQFF
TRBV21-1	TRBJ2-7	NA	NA	TGTGCCAGCAGCAAAGCTCCCGGGACAGGGGACTACGAGCAGTACTTC	CASSKAPGTGDYEQYF
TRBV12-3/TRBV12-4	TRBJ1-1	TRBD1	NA	TGTGCCAGCAGTTCGCGGGACAGGGGAAGGTGGATGGACACTGAAGCTTTCTTT	CASSSRDRGRWMDTEAFF
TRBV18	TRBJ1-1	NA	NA	TGTGCCAGCTCACCACCAGGACAGATGAACACTGAAGCTTTCTTT	CASSPPGQMNTEAFF
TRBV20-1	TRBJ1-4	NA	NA	TGCAGTGCCTTCGGACTTAATGAAAAACTGTTTTTT	CSAFGLNEKLFF
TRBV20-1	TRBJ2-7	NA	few	TGCAGTGCTAGAGATCAGCCGACACTCGAGCAGTACTTC	CSARDQPTLEQYF
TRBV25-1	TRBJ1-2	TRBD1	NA	TGTGCCAGCACGACAGGGTTTGGAGACTATGGCTACACCTTC	CASTTGFGDYGYTF
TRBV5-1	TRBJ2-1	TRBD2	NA	TGCGCCAGCAGAAATAGCGGGGGGGCTTCCAATGAGCAGTTCTTC	CASRNSGGASNEQFF
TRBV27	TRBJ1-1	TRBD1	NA	TGTGCCAGCAGCCTTGACAGGGAAGCTGAAGCTTTCTTT	CASSLDREAEAFF
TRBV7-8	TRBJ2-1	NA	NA	TGTGCCAGCAGCTTAGGTCCAGTTACCTACAATGAGCAGTTCTTC	CASSLGPVTYNEQFF
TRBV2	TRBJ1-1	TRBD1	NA	TGTGCCAGCAGTAACACAGGGGATCCGGCTTTCTTT	CASSNTGDPAFF
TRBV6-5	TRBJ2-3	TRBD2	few	TGTGCCAGCAGTTTTTATATAGCGGGATCGGATACGCAGTATTTT	CASSFYIAGSDTQYF
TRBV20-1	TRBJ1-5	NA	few	TGCAGTGCTAGTGGCTTATGGGGCCAGCCCCAGCATTTT	CSASGLWGQPQHF
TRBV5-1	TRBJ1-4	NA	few	TGCGCCAGCAGCGACGGGGCGACTATTAATGAAAAACTGTTTTTT	CASSDGATINEKLFF
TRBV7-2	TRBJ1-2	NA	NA	TGTGCCAGCAGCTGGGGGGTTGGGGGCCGTAACTATGGCTACACCTTC	CASSWGVGGRNYGYTF
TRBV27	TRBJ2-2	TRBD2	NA	TGTGCCAGCAGCTTGCGCGCGACGACTAGCGTGAACACCGGGGAGCTGTTTTTT	CASSLRATTSVNTGELFF
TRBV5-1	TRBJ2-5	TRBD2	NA	TGCGCCAGCAGCTTAATAGCGGGAGGGTACCAAGAGACCCAGTACTTC	CASSLIAGGYQETQYF
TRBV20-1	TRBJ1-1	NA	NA	TGCGGGATTGATTCCATGAACACTGAAGCTTTCTTT	CGIDSMNTEAFF
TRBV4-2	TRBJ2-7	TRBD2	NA	TGTGCCAGCAGCCAAGCCCCCCGAGCGGGAGGGTCCTACGAGCAGTACTTC	CASSQAPRAGGSYEQYF
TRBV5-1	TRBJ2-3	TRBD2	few	TGCGCCAGCAGCTTGGCTTGGCGGGGACTAGCGGCTCGCACAGATACGCAGTATTTT	CASSLAWRGLAARTDTQYF
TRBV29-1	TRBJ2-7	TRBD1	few	TGCAGCGTTGGGGGCAGGGGGCTAGGCGAGCAGTACTTC	CSVGGRGLGEQYF